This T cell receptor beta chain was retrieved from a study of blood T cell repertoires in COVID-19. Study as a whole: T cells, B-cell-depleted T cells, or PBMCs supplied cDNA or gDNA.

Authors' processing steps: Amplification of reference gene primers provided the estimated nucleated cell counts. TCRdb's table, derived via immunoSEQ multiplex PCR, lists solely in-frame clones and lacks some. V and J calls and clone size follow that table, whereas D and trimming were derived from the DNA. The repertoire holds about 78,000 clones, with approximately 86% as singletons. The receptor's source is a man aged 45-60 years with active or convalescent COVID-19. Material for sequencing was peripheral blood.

This CDR3 is CASRGQGDTEAFF. The DNA of the CDR3 is TGTGCCAGCAGGGGGCAGGGCGACACTGAAGCTTTCTTT. This chain joins TRBV28 and TRBJ1-1; TRBD1 is a possible D gene (5 bases). The germline CDR1 and CDR2 sequences are MDHEN and SYDVKM. Trimming cost V 6 bases and J 3 bases, with 11 bases left between them. CDR3 length: 13 residues.